Included here is one TCR beta chain sequence, with context. Its specificity is unknown. These data are taken from a study of post-analysis software for immune sequencing data. Across the study: Patients with relapsing-remitting, secondary progressive and progressive-relapsing multiple sclerosis courses were all represented. Study findings and constraints: F-measure co-clustering was strong for batch-matched samples. Patients had higher frequencies than controls of about five TRBV segments, including TRBV5-6, TRBV5-1 and TRBV20-1. Controls had significantly higher normalized Chao1 diversity than multiple sclerosis patients.

Unique molecular identifiers were carried by the TCR beta cDNA libraries. T cells numbering about 0.9 to 11 million gave rise to a few hundred thousand cDNA molecules. TCRdb recomputed calls from the PCR reads with MiXCR, one row per CDR3 protein. The sample gives hundreds of thousands of distinct CDR3 sequences, 44% of which show up once; under 2% is in the top ten. Trimming stripped 5 bases from V and 7 bases from J, with 16 bases between. CDR3 size: 14 residues. Germline V gene lookup returns CDR1 SGHAT and CDR2 FQDESV (reference sequence). V gene TRBV11-1 combines with J gene TRBJ2-3, with D possibly called TRBD1 or TRBD2 (5 bases each). This TCR derives from a girl aged 5 to 17 with multiple sclerosis. Sequenced: blood. The CDR3 loop reads CASSPPGQGNTQYF. CDR3 DNA: TGTGCCAGCAGCCCCCCGGGGCAGGGAAATACGCAGTATTTT.